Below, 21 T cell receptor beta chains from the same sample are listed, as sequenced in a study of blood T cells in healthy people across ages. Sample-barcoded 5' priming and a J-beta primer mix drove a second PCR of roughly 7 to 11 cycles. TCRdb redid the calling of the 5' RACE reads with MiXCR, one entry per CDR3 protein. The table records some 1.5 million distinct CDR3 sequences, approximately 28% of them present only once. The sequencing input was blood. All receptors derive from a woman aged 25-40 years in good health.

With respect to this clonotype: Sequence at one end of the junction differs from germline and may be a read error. For the CDR3, the DNA is TGTGCCAGCAGCCAATTTGAGGACAACTATGGCCACACCTTC. Its protein is CASSQFEDNYGHTF. The chain carries TRBV3-1 and TRBJ1-2, with D tentatively TRBD1 (5 bases). Germline V gives CDR1 LGHDT, CDR2 YNNKEL (reference sequence). This CDR3 is 14 amino acids long.

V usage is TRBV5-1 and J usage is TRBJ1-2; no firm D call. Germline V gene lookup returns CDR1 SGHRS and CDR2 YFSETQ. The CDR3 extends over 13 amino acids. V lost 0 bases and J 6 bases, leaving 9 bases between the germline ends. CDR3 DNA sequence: TGCGCCAGCAGCTTGGGGCAGTTCAATGGCTACACCTTC. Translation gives CASSLGQFNGYTF.

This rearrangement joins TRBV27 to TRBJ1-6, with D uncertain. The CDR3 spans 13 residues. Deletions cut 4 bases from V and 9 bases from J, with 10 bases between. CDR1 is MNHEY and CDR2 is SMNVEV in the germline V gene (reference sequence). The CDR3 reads CASSSNGCSPLHF. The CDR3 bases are TGTGCCAGCAGTTCAAACGGCTGTTCACCCCTCCACTTT.

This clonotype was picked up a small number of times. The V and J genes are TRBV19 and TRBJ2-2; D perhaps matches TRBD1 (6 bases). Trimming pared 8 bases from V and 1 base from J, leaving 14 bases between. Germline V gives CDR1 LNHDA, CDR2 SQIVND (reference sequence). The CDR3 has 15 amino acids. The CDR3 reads CASCTSGQNTGELFF. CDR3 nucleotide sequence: TGTGCCAGTTGTACCTCGGGACAGAACACCGGGGAGCTGTTTTTT.

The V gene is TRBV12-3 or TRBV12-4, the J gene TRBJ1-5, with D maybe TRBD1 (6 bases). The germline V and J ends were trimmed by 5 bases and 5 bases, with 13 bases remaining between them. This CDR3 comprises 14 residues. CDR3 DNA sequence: TGTGCCAGCAGTCTTCAGGGGTTCGATCAGCCCCAGCATTTT. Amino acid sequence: CASSLQGFDQPQHF.

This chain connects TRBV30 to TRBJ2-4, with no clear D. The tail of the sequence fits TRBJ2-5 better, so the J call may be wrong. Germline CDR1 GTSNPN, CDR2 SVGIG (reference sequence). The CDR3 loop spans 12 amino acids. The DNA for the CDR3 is TGTGCCTGGAGTTTAGGATTGGAGACCCAGTACTTC. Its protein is CAWSLGLETQYF.

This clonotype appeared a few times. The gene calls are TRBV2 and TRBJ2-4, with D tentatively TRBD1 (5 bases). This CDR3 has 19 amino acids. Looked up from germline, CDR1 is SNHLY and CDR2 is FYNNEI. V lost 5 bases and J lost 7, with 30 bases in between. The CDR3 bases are TGTGCCAGCAGTCTCATGTATAGACCGGGCGTCCAGGGTGGGAACATTCAGTACTTC. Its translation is CASSLMYRPGVQGGNIQYF.

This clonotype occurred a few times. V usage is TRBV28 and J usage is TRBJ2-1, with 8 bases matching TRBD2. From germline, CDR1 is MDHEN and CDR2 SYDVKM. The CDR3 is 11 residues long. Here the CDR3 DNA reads TGTGCGACGGGGGGGGTCAATGAGCAGTTCTTC. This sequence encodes CATGGVNEQFF.

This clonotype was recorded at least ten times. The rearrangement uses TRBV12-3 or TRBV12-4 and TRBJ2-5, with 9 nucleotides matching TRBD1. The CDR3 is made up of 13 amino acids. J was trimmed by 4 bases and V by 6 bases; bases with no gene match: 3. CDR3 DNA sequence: TGTGCCAGCAGCTTACAGGGGGCAGAGACCCAGTACTTC. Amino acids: CASSLQGAETQYF.

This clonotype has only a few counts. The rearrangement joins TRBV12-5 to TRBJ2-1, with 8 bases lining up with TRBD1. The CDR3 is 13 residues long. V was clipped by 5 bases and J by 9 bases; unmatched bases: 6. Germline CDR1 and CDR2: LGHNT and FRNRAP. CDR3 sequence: CASGAWTGTEQFF. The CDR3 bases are TGTGCTAGTGGTGCCTGGACAGGGACTGAGCAGTTCTTC.

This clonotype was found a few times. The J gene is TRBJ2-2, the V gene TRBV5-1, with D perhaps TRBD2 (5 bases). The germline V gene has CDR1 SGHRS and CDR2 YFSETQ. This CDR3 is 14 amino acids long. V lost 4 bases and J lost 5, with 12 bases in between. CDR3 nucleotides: TGCGCCAGCAGCCCCCACGGGGAGACCGGGGAGCTGTTTTTT. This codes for CASSPHGETGELFF.

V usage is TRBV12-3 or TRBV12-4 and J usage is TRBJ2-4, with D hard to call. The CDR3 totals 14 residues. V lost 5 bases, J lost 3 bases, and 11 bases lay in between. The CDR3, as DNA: TGTGCCAGCAGTCCTCACAGAGTCAAAAACATTCAGTACTTC. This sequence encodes CASSPHRVKNIQYF.

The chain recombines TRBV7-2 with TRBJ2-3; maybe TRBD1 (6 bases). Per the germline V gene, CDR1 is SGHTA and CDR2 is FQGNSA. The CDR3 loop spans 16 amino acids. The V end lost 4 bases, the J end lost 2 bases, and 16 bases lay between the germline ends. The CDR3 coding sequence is TGTGCCAGCAGCTCAAGACCTGTGGGGGCCACAGATACGCAGTATTTT. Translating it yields CASSSRPVGATDTQYF.

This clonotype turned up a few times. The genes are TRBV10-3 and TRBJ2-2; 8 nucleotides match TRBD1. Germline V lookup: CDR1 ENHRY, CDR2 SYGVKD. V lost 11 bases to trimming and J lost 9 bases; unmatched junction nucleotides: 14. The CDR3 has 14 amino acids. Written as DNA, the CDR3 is TGTGCCCCGAACCAGAGACAGGGGTCCAGGGAGCTGTTTTTT. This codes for CAPNQRQGSRELFF.

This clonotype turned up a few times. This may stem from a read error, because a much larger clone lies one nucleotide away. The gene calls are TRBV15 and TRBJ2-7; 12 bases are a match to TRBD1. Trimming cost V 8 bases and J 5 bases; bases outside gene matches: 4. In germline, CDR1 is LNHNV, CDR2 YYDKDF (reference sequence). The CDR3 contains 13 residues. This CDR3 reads CATGGTGGHEQYF. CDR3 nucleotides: TGTGCCACCGGCGGGACAGGGGGCCACGAGCAGTACTTC.

DNA of the CDR3: TGTGCCAGCAGCAGAACAGGGAGAACTTTCTTT. Its translation is CASSRTGRTFF. The chain is built from TRBV3-1 and TRBJ1-1; weak D call: TRBD1 (6 bases). Per germline, CDR1 LGHDT and CDR2 YNNKEL (reference sequence). V gave up 5 bases and J gave up 12 bases, with 13 bases separating them. CDR3 length: 11 residues.

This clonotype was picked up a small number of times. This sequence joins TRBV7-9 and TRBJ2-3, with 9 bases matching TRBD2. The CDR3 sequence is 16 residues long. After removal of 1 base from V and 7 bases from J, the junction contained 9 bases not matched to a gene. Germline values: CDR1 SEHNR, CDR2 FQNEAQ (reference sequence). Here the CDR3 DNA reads TGTGCCAGCAGCTTAGGAACTCTAGCGGGAACAAATACGCAGTATTTT. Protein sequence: CASSLGTLAGTNTQYF.

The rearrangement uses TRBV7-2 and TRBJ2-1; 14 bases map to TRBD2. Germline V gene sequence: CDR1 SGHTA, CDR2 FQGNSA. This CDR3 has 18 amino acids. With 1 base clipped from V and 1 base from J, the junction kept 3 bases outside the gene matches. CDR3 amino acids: CASSLVRTSGRSYNEQFF. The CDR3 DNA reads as TGTGCCAGCAGCTTAGTCCGGACTAGCGGGAGGTCCTACAATGAGCAGTTCTTC.

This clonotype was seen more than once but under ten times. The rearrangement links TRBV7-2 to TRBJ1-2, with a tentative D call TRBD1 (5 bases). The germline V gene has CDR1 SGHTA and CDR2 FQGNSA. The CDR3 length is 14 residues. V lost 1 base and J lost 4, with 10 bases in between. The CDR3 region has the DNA TGTGCCAGCAGCTTAGGGTGGCAGGGCTATGGCTACACCTTC. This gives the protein CASSLGWQGYGYTF.

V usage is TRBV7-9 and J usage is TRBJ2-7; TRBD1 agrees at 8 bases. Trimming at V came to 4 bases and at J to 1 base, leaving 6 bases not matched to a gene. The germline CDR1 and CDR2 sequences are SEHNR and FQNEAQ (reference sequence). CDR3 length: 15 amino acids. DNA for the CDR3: TGTGCCAGCAGCTCGCTCAGGACAGGGTCCTACGAGCAGTACTTC. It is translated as CASSSLRTGSYEQYF.

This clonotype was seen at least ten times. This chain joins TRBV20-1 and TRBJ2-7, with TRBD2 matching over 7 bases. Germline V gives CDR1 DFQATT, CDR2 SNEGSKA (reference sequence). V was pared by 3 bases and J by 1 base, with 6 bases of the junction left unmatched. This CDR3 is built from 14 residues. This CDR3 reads CSASNQRGSYEQYF. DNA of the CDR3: TGCAGTGCTAGTAACCAGCGGGGTTCCTACGAGCAGTACTTC.